This T cell receptor (beta chain) emerged from a study of low-dose radiotherapy and immunotherapy resistance in tumors. The wider study: The study delivered 0.5 Gy per fraction every 2 weeks to Cohort 1, totaling 6.5 Gy.

Many counts were recorded for this clonotype. Both TCRalpha and TCRbeta chains were reverse transcribed with V-gene-specific primers. The authors ran 20 PCR cycles to amplify TCRs with a constant-region primer and V-primer adapter. TCRdb ran MiXCR on the reads and lists one entry per CDR3 protein. The sample holds approximately 89,000 distinct CDR3 sequences, over 15% seen once. There are 15 residues in the CDR3. CDR1 is SNHLY and CDR2 is FYNNEI in the germline V gene. V was pared by 8 bases and J by 2 bases, with 7 bases of the junction left unmatched. Documented time point: before trial treatment. The chain links TRBV2 to TRBJ2-3, with 10 bases aligning to TRBD1. Here the sequenced sample was PBMCs, taken before treatment. The TCR sequence derives from a male donor with prostate cancer. The DNA of the CDR3 is TGTGCCAGCCTCAATGGGACAGGGGCCACAGATACGCAGTATTTT. Its protein product is CASLNGTGATDTQYF.